The present T cell receptor beta chain was sequenced within a study of vaccination effects on CD4 cells after COVID-19. The CDR3 runs to 14 residues. Germline assignment: CDR1 SGHTA and CDR2 FQGTGA. V was trimmed by 3 bases and J by 0 bases, leaving 5 bases between them. Under the ViraFEST assay, PBMC were stimulated with viral peptide pools so that antigen-specific CD4+ T cells expanded. Sequencing was performed afterwards. Scientists isolated CD4+ T cells after a roughly 9-day culture period ended. Previously uninfected by SARS-CoV-2, the vaccine recipients also showed negative nucleocapsid antibodies. This clone was recorded a few times. Its antigen is undetermined. Profiling relied on immunoSEQ multiplex PCR, and the TCRdb table lists in-frame clones only, not all of them. The table lists about 41,000 clones, 77% of them singletons.

The rearrangement joins TRBV7-3 to TRBJ2-2, with D unclear. This material consisted of CD4+ T cells from PBMCs cultured with HCoV-NL63 spike peptides, taken before COVID-19 vaccination. The clonotype comes from a human donor who received a COVID-19 vaccine. CDR3 in amino acids: CASSFSPNTGELFF. The CDR3, as DNA: TGTGCCAGCAGCTTCAGTCCGAACACCGGGGAGCTGTTTTTT.